These 8 T cell receptor beta chains came from one sample sequenced in a study of T cell therapy after organ transplantation. No antigen is known for these receptors. This table comes from immunoSEQ multiplex PCR, and its TCRdb copy is limited to in-frame clones, with some not included. The table lists over 1,000 clones, 60% to 75% of them singletons, with over 35% in the top ten. Sequenced material: CD8+ T cells from blood, taken before autologous CMV-specific T cell therapy. All receptors come from a human patient who had received a solid organ transplant and had CMV disease.

The sample holds one count of this clone. This CDR3 reads CAWSVLGGYGYTF. CDR3 sequence (DNA): TGTGCCTGGAGTGTTTTGGGGGGGTATGGCTACACCTTC. The rearrangement joins TRBV30 to TRBJ1-2; TRBD1 might be the D (5 bases). The CDR3 sequence is 13 residues long. The germline V and J ends were trimmed by 0 bases and 5 bases, with 10 bases remaining between them. CDR1 is GTSNPN and CDR2 is SVGIG in the germline V gene (reference sequence).

The chain recombines TRBV7-2 with TRBJ2-7; tentative D call: TRBD2 (6 bases). Per germline, CDR1 SGHTA and CDR2 FQGNSA. Trimming cost V 6 bases and J 6 bases, with 15 bases left between them. This CDR3 contains 13 residues. CDR3 DNA: TGTGCCAGCAGGCCCGGGGGAATTGCCGAGCAGTACTTC. This translates into CASRPGGIAEQYF.

Only a few counts were recorded for this clone. V and J are TRBV7-2 and TRBJ2-3; D call uncertain. The CDR3 has 14 amino acids. Germline V gene data show CDR1 as SGHTA and CDR2 as FQGNSA. V lost 1 base and J 0 bases, leaving 5 bases between the germline ends. The CDR3 protein is CASSLVVSTDTQYF. The DNA of the CDR3 is TGTGCCAGCAGCTTAGTGGTGAGCACAGATACGCAGTATTTT.

Judged by abundance, this clone is large. This chain links TRBV4-1 with TRBJ1-2, with D unclear. This CDR3 is built from 16 residues. CDR1 and CDR2 from the germline V gene are MGHRA and YSYEKL. The germline V and J ends were trimmed by 3 bases and 4 bases, with 18 bases remaining between them. The CDR3 reads CASSHAMNAGSYGYTF. CDR3 coding DNA: TGCGCCAGCAGCCACGCCATGAATGCGGGTTCCTATGGCTACACCTTC.

The chain carries TRBV7-9 and TRBJ2-1; D ambiguous. CDR1 SEHNR and CDR2 FQNEAQ come from the germline V gene (reference sequence). V was shortened by 3 bases and J by 8 bases, with 5 bases between the two germline ends. CDR3 size: 11 residues. The CDR3 is CASSFMDEQFF. CDR3 nucleotides: TGTGCCAGCAGCTTCATGGATGAGCAGTTCTTC.

This sequence joins TRBV5-4 and TRBJ1-2; possible D gene TRBD1, 5 bases. The CDR3 is made up of 13 amino acids. V was clipped by 7 bases and J by 1 base, with 11 bases between them. Germline V CDR1 and CDR2: SGHNT, YYREEE (reference sequence). As DNA, the CDR3 is TGTGCCAGCCGCCCGGGACTTAACTATGGCTACACCTTC. This translates into CASRPGLNYGYTF.

This chain connects TRBV19 to TRBJ2-2, with 9 bases aligning to TRBD1. V was clipped by 5 bases and J by 1 base; unmatched bases: 2. The CDR3 contains 15 residues. CDR1 LNHDA and CDR2 SQIVND come from the germline V gene (reference sequence). The CDR3 DNA reads as TGTGCCAGTAGTTGGGGACAGGGGAACACCGGGGAGCTGTTTTTT. Protein product: CASSWGQGNTGELFF.

Regarding this clone: Different DNA sequences within this sample yield the same CDR3. This chain joins TRBV29-1 and TRBJ2-1, with a tentative D call TRBD2 (5 bases). The CDR3 sequence is 15 residues long. Germline V CDR1 and CDR2: SQVTM, ANQGSEA. The V end was cut by 3 bases, the J end by 2 bases, with 14 bases between. The CDR3 reads CSVELWESPYNEQFF. Written as DNA, the CDR3 is TGCAGCGTTGAGTTGTGGGAGAGCCCCTACAATGAGCAGTTCTTC.